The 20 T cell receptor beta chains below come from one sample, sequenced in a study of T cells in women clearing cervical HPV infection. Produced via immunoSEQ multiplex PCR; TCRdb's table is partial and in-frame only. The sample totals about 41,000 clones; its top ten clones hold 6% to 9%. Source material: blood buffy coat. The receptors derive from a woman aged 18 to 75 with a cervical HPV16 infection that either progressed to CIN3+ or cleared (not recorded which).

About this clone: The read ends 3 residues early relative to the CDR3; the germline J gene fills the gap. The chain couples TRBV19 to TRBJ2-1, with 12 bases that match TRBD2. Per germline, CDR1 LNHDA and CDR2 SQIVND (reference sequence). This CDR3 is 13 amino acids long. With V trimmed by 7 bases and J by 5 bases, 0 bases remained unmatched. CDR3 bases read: TGTGCCAGTACTAGCGGGGGGGACAATGAG. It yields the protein CASTSGGDNE. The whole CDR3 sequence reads CASTSGGDNEQFF.

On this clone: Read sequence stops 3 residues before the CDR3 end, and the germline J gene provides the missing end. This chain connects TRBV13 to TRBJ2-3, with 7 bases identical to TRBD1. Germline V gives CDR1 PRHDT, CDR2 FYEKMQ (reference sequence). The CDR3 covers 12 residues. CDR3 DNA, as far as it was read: TGTGCCAGCAGCTCCCGACAGGGAGCG. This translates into CASSSRQGA. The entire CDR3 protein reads CASSSRQGAQYF.

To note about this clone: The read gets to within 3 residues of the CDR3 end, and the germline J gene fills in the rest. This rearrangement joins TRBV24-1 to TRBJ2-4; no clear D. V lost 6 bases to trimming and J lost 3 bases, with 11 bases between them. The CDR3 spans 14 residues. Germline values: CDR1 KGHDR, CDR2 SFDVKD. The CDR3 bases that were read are TGTGCCACCAGTAAAGGGTCAGGCAAAAACATT. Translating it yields CATSKGSGKNI. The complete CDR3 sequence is CATSKGSGKNIQYF.

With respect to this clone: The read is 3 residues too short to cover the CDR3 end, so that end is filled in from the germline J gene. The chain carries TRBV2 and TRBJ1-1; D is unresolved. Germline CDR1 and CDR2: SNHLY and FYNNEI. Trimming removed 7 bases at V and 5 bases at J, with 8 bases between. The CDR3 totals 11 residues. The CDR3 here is CASTVKTEAFF. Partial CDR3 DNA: TGTGCCAGCACAGTTAAGACTGAA.

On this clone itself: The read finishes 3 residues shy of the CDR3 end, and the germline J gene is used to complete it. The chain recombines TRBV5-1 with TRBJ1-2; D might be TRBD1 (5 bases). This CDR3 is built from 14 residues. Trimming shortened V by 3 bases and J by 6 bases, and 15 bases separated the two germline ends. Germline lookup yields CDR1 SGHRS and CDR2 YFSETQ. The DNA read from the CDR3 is TGCGCCAGCAGCTCGACCCCAGGGCGTGATGGC. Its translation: CASSSTPGRDG. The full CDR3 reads CASSSTPGRDGYTF.

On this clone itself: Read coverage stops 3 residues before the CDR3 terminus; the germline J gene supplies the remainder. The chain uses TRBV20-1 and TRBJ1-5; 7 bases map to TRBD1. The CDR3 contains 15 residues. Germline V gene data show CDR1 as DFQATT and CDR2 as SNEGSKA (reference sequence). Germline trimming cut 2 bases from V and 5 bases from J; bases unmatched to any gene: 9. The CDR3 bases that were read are TGCAGTGCTAGAAAAACCAGGGGGTCTTATCAGCCC. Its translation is CSARKTRGSYQP. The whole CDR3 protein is CSARKTRGSYQPQHF.

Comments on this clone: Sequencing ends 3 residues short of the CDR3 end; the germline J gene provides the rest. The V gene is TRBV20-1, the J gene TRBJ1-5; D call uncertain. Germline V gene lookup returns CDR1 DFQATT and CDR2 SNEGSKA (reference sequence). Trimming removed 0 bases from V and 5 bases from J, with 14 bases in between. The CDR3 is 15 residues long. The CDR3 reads CSARERSLRDQPQHF. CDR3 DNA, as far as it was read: TGCAGTGCTAGAGAGAGGTCCCTCCGTGATCAGCCC.

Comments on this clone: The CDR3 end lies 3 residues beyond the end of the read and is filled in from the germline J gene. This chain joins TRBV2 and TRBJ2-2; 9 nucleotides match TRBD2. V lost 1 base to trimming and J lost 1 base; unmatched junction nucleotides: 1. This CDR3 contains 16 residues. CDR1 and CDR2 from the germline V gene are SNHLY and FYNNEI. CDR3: CASSEGLAENTGELFF. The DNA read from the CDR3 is TGTGCCAGCAGTGAAGGACTAGCGGAGAACACCGGGGAG.

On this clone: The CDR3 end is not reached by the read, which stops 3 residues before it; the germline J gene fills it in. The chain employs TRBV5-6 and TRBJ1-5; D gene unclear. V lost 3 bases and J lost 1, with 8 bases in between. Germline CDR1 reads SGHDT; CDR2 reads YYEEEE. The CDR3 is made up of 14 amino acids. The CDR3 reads CASSSQPSNQPQHF. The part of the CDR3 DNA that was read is TGTGCCAGCAGCTCACAGCCAAGCAATCAGCCC.

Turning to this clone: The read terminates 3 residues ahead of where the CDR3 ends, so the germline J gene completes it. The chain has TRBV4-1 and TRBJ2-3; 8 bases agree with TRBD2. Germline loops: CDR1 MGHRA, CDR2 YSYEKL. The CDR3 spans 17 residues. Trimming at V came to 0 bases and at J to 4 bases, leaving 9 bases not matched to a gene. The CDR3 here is CASSQDYSGIKPDTQYF. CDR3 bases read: TGCGCCAGCAGCCAAGACTATAGCGGGATTAAACCAGATACG.

The CDR3 spells CASSQDTGLAGPTDTQYF. Partial CDR3 DNA: TGTGCCAGCAGCCAAGATACGGGACTAGCGGGACCTACAGATACG. The chain uses TRBV4-2 and TRBJ2-3; 13 positions agree with TRBD2. The read falls 3 residues short of the CDR3 end, and the missing part is taken from the germline J gene. V gave up 0 bases and J gave up 3 bases; unmatched junction bases: 6. CDR1 LGHNA and CDR2 YNFKEQ come from the germline V gene. There are 18 residues in the CDR3.

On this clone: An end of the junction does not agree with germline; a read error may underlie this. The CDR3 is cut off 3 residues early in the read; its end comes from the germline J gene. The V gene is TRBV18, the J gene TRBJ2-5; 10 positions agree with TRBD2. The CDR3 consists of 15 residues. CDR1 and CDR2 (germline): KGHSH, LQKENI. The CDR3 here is CPSSPPSGGKETQYF. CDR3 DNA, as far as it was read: TGTCCCAGCTCCCCACCTAGCGGGGGAAAAGAGACC.

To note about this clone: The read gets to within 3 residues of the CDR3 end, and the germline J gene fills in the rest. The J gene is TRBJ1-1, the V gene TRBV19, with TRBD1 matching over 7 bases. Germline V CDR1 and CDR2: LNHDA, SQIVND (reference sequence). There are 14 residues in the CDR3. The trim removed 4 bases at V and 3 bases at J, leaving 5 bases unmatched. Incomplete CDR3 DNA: TGTGCCAGTAGTAGACAGGGTATCTACACTGAA. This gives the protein CASSRQGIYTE. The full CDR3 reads CASSRQGIYTEAFF.

CDR3 protein: CASSQSPLREATYEQYF. The CDR3 DNA, read in part, is TGTGCCAGCAGCCAGTCCCCTTTGCGGGAGGCCACCTACGAG. The V and J genes are TRBV16 and TRBJ2-7, with 8 bases lining up with TRBD2. The CDR3 end falls 3 residues outside the read, so it is completed with the germline J gene. The CDR3 length is 17 residues. V shed 3 bases, J shed 2 bases, and the junction held 12 bases outside the gene matches. Germline V gene data show CDR1 as KGHSY and CDR2 as FQNENV.

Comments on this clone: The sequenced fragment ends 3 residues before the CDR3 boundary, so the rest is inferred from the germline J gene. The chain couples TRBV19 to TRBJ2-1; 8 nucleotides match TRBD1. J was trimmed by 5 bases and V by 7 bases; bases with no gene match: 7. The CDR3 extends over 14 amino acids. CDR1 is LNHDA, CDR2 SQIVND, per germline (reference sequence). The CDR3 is CASTPMTGDNEQFF. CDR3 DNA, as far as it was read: TGTGCCAGTACGCCGATGACAGGGGACAATGAG.

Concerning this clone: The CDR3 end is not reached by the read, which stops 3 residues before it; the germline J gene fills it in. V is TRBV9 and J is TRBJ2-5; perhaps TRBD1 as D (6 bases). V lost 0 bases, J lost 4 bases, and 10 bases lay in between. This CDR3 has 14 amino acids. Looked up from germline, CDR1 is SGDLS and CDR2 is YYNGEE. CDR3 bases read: TGTGCCAGCAGCGTAGGGACAGTACGAGAGACC. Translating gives CASSVGTVRET. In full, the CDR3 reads CASSVGTVRETQYF. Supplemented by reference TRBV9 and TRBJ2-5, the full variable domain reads DSGVTQTPKHLITATGQRVTLRCSPRSGDLSVYWYQQSLDQGLQFLIQYYNGEERAKGNILERFSAQQFPDLHSELNLSSLELGDSALYFCASSVGTVRETQYFGPGTRLLVL.

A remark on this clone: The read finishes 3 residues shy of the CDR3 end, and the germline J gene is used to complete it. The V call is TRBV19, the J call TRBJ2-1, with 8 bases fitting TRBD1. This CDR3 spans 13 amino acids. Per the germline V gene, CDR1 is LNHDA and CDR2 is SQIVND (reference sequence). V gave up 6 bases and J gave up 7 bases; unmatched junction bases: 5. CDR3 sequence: CASRSTGDNEQFF. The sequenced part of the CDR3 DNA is TGTGCCAGTAGATCGACAGGGGATAATGAG.

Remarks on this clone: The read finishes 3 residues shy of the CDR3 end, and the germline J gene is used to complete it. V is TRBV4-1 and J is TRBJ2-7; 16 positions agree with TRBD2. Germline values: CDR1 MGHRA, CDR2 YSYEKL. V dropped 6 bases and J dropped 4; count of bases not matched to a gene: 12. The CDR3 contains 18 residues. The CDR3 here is CASSQGLAGGPSLYEQYF. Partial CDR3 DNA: TGCGCCAGCAGTCAGGGACTAGCGGGAGGGCCCTCTTTGTACGAG.

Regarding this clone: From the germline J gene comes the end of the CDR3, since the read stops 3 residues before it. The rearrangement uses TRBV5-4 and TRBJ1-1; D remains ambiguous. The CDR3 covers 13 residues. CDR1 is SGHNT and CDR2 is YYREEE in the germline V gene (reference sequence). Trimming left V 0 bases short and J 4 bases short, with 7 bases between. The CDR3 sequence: CASSLAEATEAFF. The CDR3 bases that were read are TGTGCCAGCAGCTTGGCCGAAGCCACTGAA.

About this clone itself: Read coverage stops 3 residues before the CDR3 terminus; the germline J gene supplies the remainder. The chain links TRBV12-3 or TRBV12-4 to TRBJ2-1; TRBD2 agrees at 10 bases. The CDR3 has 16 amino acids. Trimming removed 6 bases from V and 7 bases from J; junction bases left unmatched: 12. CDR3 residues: CASSLIAGGFGNEQFF. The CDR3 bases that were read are TGTGCCAGCAGCCTTATAGCGGGAGGTTTTGGGAATGAG.